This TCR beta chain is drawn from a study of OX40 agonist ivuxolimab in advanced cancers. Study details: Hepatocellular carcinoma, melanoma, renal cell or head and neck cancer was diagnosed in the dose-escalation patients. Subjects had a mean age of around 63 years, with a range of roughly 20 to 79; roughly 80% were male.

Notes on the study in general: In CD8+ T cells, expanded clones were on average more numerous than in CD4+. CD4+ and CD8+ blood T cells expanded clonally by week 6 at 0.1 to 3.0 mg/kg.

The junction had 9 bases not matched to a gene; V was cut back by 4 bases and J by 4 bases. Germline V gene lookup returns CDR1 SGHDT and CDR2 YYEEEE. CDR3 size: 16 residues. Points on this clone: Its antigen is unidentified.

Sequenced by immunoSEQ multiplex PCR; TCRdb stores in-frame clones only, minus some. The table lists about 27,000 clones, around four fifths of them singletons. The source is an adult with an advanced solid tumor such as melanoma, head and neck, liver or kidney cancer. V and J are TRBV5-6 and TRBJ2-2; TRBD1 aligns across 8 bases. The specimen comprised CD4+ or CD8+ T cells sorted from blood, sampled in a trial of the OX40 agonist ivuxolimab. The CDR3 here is CASSLDRGHGTGELFF. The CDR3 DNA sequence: TGTGCCAGCAGCCTAGACAGGGGTCATGGCACCGGGGAGCTGTTTTTT.